The TCR beta chain described here comes from a study of metastatic and nonmetastatic thyroid tumors. Study-level information: Samples came from malignant and benign thyroid patients, and repertoires were compared across blood and tumor or nodule tissue. Study observations and caveats: Within blood and tumor, benign nodules reportedly had significantly lower TCR beta diversity than malignant thyroid tumors did.

Authors' analysis steps: It was from CDR3 differences across clinicopathological groups that a distant-metastasis classifier for papillary thyroid cancer was built. TCRdb reprocessed the PCR reads using MiXCR. The V and J calls, along with clone size, are taken from TCRdb and not from the paper's own processing. The sample lists approximately 17,000 clones; approximately 16% were seen once. Note on this clone: Its antigen is unknown.

Each patient went into thyroid surgery without having received any treatment. Trimming cost V 8 bases and J 0 bases, with 14 bases left between them. The germline CDR1 and CDR2 sequences are KGHSH and LQKENI. The CDR3 covers 16 residues. Source material: blood. The receptor was isolated from a male donor with papillary thyroid cancer or a benign thyroid nodule (not recorded which). Some clones in this sample may be carry-over from other donors' samples. The rearrangement uses TRBV18 and TRBJ2-6; D may match TRBD1 or TRBD2 (5 bases each). The CDR3 protein is CASAIGTASGANVLTF. DNA for the CDR3: TGTGCCAGCGCCATAGGGACCGCCTCTGGGGCCAACGTCCTGACTTTC.